This TCR beta chain was identified in a study of T-cell reconstitution after alpha-beta-depleted transplantation in children. In germline, CDR1 is MNHNS, CDR2 SASEGT. V shed 6 bases, J shed 3 bases, and the junction held 8 bases outside the gene matches. CDR3 length: 15 residues. Unique molecular identifiers were built into the TCRbeta library. TCRdb independently ran MiXCR on the PCR reads; one entry per CDR3 protein. The table has about 540,000 distinct CDR3 sequences, 18% seen once; the top ten hold 3.3%. This clonotype has a handful of counts. The chain has TRBV6-1 and TRBJ2-7; 10 bases are a match to TRBD1. Sequences were derived from PBMCs from the stem cell graft donor, sampled from the stem cell graft. This TCR was sampled from a human donor who donated a stem cell graft to a child with acute lymphoblastic leukemia. CDR3 DNA: TGTGCCAGCAGCATGGACAGGGGGGACTACTACGAGCAGTACTTC. Protein product: CASSMDRGDYYEQYF.